This T cell receptor (beta chain) is from a study of blood T cell repertoires in COVID-19. The CDR3 loop spans 14 amino acids. Looked up from germline, CDR1 is MDHEN and CDR2 is SYDVKM. The V gene lost 2 bases and the J gene lost 7 bases, with 15 bases spanning the gap. Living in roughly 23 US areas, the participants were between roughly 18 and 89 years of age. Among Cohort 3 donors, those recovered had two negative PCRs, clearance, or symptom resolution. This table comes from immunoSEQ multiplex PCR, and its TCRdb copy is limited to in-frame clones, with some not included. The sample includes 400,000 to 450,000 clones, around 87% of them seen just once.

This chain joins TRBV28 and TRBJ2-7; possible D gene TRBD1, 5 bases. The receptor was derived from a man aged 30 to 45 who had recovered from COVID-19. The specimen was PBMCs or T cells enriched from blood (not recorded which). The CDR3 here is CASSLGSAQGEQYF. CDR3 bases: TGTGCCAGCAGTTTAGGGTCAGCCCAGGGAGAGCAGTACTTC.